The source of this T cell receptor beta chain is a study of T-cell reconstitution after alpha-beta-depleted transplantation in children. The authors prepared the TCRbeta library with unique molecular identifiers. TCRdb analysed the PCR reads with MiXCR anew, one entry per CDR3 protein. The repertoire holds 200,000 to 250,000 distinct CDR3 sequences, with 12% as singletons. Sequencing was performed on PBMCs from the stem cell graft donor, taken from the stem cell graft. This sequence originates from a human donor who donated a stem cell graft to a child with acute lymphoblastic leukemia.

In nucleotides, the CDR3 is TGTGCCACCAGTGACGCCACAGGGGGACTCAGCACAGATACGCAGTATTTT. Residues: CATSDATGGLSTDTQYF. V gene TRBV24-1 combines with J gene TRBJ2-3; 8 bases match TRBD1. Germline V CDR1 and CDR2: KGHDR, SFDVKD. Germline trimming cut 4 bases from V and 0 bases from J; bases unmatched to any gene: 8. CDR3 size: 17 residues.